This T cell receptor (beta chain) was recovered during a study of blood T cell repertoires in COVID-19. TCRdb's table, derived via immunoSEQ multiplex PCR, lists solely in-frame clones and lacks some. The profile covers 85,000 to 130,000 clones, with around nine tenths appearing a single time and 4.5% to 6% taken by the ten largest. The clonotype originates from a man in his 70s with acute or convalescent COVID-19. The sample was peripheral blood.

Here the CDR3 reads CASSFGISTDTQYF. The CDR3 DNA reads as TGTGCCAGCAGCTTCGGGATTTCCACAGATACGCAGTATTTT. This chain connects TRBV7-9 to TRBJ2-3, with TRBD2 as a possible D gene (5 bases). CDR3 size: 14 residues. Germline values: CDR1 SEHNR, CDR2 FQNEAQ (reference sequence). Trimming removed 3 bases at V and 2 bases at J, with 9 bases between.